The 7 T cell receptor beta chains reported below all come from one sample, sequenced in a study of graft-versus-host responses after intestinal transplantation. Their antigen targets remain unknown. Produced via immunoSEQ multiplex PCR; TCRdb's table is partial and in-frame only. The sample carries approximately 97,000 clones, 80% to 95% recorded once. Material: unstimulated CD8+ T cells sorted from spleen or lymph node cells, obtained before transplant. Every receptor here comes from a human donor who was the organ donor for an intestinal transplant.

The CDR3 bases are TGCGCCAGCAGCTTGACAGGATTGACTGAAGCTTTCTTT. Amino acid sequence: CASSLTGLTEAFF. The V gene is TRBV5-1, the J gene TRBJ1-1; a possible D gene is TRBD1 (5 bases). V lost 1 base to trimming and J lost 5 bases, with 9 bases between them. Germline CDR1 reads SGHRS; CDR2 reads YFSETQ. The CDR3 loop spans 13 amino acids.

V gene TRBV5-5 combines with J gene TRBJ2-5; no clear D gene. V gave up 3 bases and J gave up 1 base, with 10 bases separating them. CDR3 length equals 14 residues. Germline-derived CDR1 and CDR2 are SGHKS and YYEKEE (reference sequence). The CDR3 region is CASSSAGTQETQYF. CDR3 bases: TGTGCCAGCAGCTCAGCAGGTACCCAAGAGACCCAGTACTTC.

The V call is TRBV7-9, the J call TRBJ1-2; TRBD1 might be the D (6 bases). Germline V gives CDR1 SEHNR, CDR2 FQNEAQ (reference sequence). V was shortened by 2 bases and J by 10 bases, with 17 bases between the two germline ends. The CDR3 loop spans 14 amino acids. The CDR3 loop reads CASSLRGRGAFYTF. CDR3 sequence (DNA): TGTGCCAGCAGCTTACGGGGCAGGGGAGCGTTCTACACCTTC.

V and J are TRBV11-3 and TRBJ1-6; D possibly corresponds to TRBD1 (5 bases). CDR1 SGHNT and CDR2 YENEEA come from the germline V gene. The V and J ends lost 1 base and 9 bases respectively, with 13 bases between them. The CDR3 extends over 15 amino acids. In nucleotides, the CDR3 is TGTGCCAGCAGCTTAGCCGGGGGACGGGGTTCACCCCTCCACTTT. Translation gives CASSLAGGRGSPLHF.

V and J are TRBV6-5 and TRBJ2-1; 7 bases fit TRBD1. The ends lost 7 bases at V and 9 bases at J; junction bases unmatched: 9. The CDR3 has 13 amino acids. The V gene's germline CDR1 is MNHEY and CDR2 SVGAGI. Written as DNA, the CDR3 is TGTGCCAGCAACCACAGGGGCTTCGGTGAGCAGTTCTTC. Amino acids: CASNHRGFGEQFF.

The chain joins TRBV7-9 to TRBJ1-2, with TRBD1 matching 8 bases. V was clipped by 4 bases and J by 8 bases; unmatched bases: 12. Germline CDR1 and CDR2: SEHNR and FQNEAQ (reference sequence). This CDR3 comprises 15 residues. This CDR3 is CASSSLSGTGLGYTF. In DNA, the CDR3 is TGTGCCAGCAGCTCTTTATCCGGGACAGGTCTGGGCTACACCTTC.

The gene calls are TRBV2 and TRBJ2-1; 7 bases match TRBD1. V lost 8 bases to trimming and J lost 6 bases; unmatched junction nucleotides: 4. This CDR3 region has 12 residues. Germline V gene sequence: CDR1 SNHLY, CDR2 FYNNEI. The CDR3 nucleotides are TGTGCCAGCCGAGGGGGCCCCAATGAGCAGTTCTTC. Translated: CASRGGPNEQFF.